These 8 T cell receptor beta chains were all obtained from the same sample, sequenced in a study of blood T cells in healthy people across ages. A sample-barcoded 5' primer and a J-beta primer mix were used in a second PCR of about 6 to 11 cycles. TCRdb itself ran the 5' RACE reads through MiXCR, one entry per CDR3 protein. The sample has under 1,100,000 distinct CDR3 sequences, 25% seen once. These data also featured in a second study, about T cells of mothers and their children.

Sequenced sample: blood. The receptors shown here come from a girl aged 2 to 9 in good health.

The chain recombines TRBV20-1 with TRBJ1-5; D unresolved. The CDR3 extends over 15 amino acids. Germline V gives CDR1 DFQATT, CDR2 SNEGSKA (reference sequence). Trimming shortened V by 3 bases and J by 9 bases, and 21 bases separated the two germline ends. The CDR3 sequence: CSARPGVGNMGPQHF. In DNA form, the CDR3 reads TGCAGTGCTAGGCCCGGCGTCGGCAATATGGGGCCCCAGCATTTT.

This clonotype has a handful of counts. The chain links TRBV5-1 to TRBJ1-2; D gene uncertain. The length of the CDR3 is 11 residues. The germline gives CDR1 SGHRS, CDR2 YFSETQ. Trimming took off 3 bases at V and 8 bases at J, with 8 bases between the two ends. CDR3 in amino acids: CASSSLTGYTF. DNA for the CDR3: TGCGCCAGCAGCTCTTTGACGGGCTACACCTTC.

This clonotype showed up many times. The V call is TRBV12-3 or TRBV12-4, the J call TRBJ2-2, with 11 bases aligning to TRBD2. This CDR3 comprises 16 residues. V was clipped by 6 bases and J by 2 bases; unmatched bases: 5. The CDR3 DNA reads TGTGCCAGCAGCCCGGGACTAGCGGTAAACACCGGGGAGCTGTTTTTT. As protein: CASSPGLAVNTGELFF.

This clonotype came up a few times. This chain uses TRBV29-1 with TRBJ2-1, with 11 bases lining up with TRBD2. Germline V gives CDR1 SQVTM, CDR2 ANQGSEA. The CDR3 is 13 residues long. Trimming at V came to 5 bases and at J to 7 bases, leaving 4 bases not matched to a gene. The CDR3 DNA is TGCAGCGTTCGCTCTAGCGGGGGGAATGAGCAGTTCTTC. Protein product: CSVRSSGGNEQFF.

This clonotype turned up a few times. V usage is TRBV3-1 and J usage is TRBJ1-2, with 8 bases lining up with TRBD1. In germline, CDR1 is LGHDT, CDR2 YNNKEL (reference sequence). The trim removed 5 bases at V and 0 bases at J, leaving 2 bases unmatched. This CDR3 contains 14 residues. This CDR3 reads CASSTGGANYGYTF. DNA of the CDR3: TGTGCCAGCAGCACAGGGGGAGCTAACTATGGCTACACCTTC.

This clonotype was counted ten times or more. V usage is TRBV9 and J usage is TRBJ2-7, with D uncertain. Trimming shortened V by 3 bases and J by 0 bases, and 10 bases separated the two germline ends. Germline CDR1 reads SGDLS; CDR2 reads YYNGEE. The CDR3 extends over 14 amino acids. The CDR3 DNA reads TGTGCCAGCAGCGAGCAGGTTAGCTCCTACGAGCAGTACTTC. As protein: CASSEQVSSYEQYF.

This clonotype appeared a few times. The DNA of the CDR3 is TGTGCCACCCGGAAACTCCAGCATTTT. Translation: CATRKLQHF. This chain connects TRBV24-1 to TRBJ1-5; D is undetermined. In germline, CDR1 is KGHDR, CDR2 SFDVKD. With 9 bases removed from V and 12 bases from J, the gap between germline ends came to 8 bases. CDR3 length: 9 residues.

V and J are TRBV12-5 and TRBJ1-1; D remains unclear. V was shortened by 2 bases and J by 1 base, with 8 bases between the two germline ends. The CDR3 is made up of 14 amino acids. The germline gives CDR1 LGHNT, CDR2 FRNRAP. In DNA form, the CDR3 reads TGTGCTAGTGGTTTGTTAGGGCAGAACACTGAAGCTTTCTTT. Protein: CASGLLGQNTEAFF. Full variable domain (outside the CDR3, taken from reference TRBV12-5 and TRBJ1-1): DARVTQTPRHKVTEMGQEVTMRCQPILGHNTVFWYRQTMMQGLELLAYFRNRAPLDDSGMPKDRFSAEMPDATLATLKIQPSEPRDSAVYFCASGLLGQNTEAFFGQGTRLTVV.